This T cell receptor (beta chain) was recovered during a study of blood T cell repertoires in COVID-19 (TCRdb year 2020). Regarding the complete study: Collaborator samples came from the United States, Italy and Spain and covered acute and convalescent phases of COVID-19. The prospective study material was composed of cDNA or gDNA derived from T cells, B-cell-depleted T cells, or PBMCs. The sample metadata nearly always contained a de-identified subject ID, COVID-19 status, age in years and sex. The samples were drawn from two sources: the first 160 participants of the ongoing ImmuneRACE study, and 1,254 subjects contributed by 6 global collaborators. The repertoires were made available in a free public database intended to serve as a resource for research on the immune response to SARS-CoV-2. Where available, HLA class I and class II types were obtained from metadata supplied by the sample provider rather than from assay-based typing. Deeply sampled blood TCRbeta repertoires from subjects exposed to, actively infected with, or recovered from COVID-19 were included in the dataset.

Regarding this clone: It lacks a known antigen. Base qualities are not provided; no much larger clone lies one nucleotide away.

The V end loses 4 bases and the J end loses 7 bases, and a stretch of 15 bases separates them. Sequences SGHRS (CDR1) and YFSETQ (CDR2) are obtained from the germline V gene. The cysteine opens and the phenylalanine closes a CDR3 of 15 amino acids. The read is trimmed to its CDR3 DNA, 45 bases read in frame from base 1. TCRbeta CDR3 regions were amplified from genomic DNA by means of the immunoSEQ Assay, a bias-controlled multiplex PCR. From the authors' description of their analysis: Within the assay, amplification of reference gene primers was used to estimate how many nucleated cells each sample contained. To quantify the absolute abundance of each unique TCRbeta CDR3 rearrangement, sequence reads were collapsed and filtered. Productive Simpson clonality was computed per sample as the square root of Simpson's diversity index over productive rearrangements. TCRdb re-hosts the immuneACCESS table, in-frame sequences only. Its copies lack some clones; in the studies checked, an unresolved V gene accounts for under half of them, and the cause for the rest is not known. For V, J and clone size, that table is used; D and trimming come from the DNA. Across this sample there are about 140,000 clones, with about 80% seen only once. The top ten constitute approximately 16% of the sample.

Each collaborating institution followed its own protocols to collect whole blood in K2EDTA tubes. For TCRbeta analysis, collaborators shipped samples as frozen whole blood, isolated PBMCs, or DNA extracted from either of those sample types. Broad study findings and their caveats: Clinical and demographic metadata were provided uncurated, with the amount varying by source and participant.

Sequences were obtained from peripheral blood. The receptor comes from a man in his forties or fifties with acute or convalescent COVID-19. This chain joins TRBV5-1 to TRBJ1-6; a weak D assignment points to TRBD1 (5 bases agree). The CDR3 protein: CASSPPGRGNSPLHF. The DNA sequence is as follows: TGCGCCAGCAGCCCGCCCGGAAGGGGCAATTCACCCCTCCACTTT.